The 20 T cell receptor beta chains listed next were all sequenced from one sample in a study of blood T cell repertoires in COVID-19. Clones were sequenced by immunoSEQ multiplex PCR, and TCRdb holds only the in-frame ones, with some missing. The sample records about 50,000 clones, around 83% being singletons. Sequencing used peripheral blood. The receptors were gathered from an elderly woman with acute or convalescent COVID-19.

V is TRBV5-4 and J is TRBJ2-5; D is perhaps TRBD2 (6 bases). The CDR3 loop spans 11 amino acids. Germline V lookup: CDR1 SGHNT, CDR2 YYREEE (reference sequence). The V and J ends lost 4 bases and 9 bases respectively, with 10 bases between them. The CDR3 nucleotides read TGTGCCAGCAGCCGGACGGGGGCCCAGTACTTC. This gives the protein CASSRTGAQYF.

The J gene is TRBJ1-5, the V gene TRBV11-2; perhaps TRBD1 as D (6 bases). The CDR3 consists of 16 residues. V was pared by 2 bases and J by 2 bases, with 13 bases between. In germline, CDR1 is SGHAT, CDR2 FQNNGV. DNA for the CDR3: TGTGCCAGCAGCTTACTCCGTGGGGGCGGCAATCAGCCCCAGCATTTT. Protein product: CASSLLRGGGNQPQHF.

In DNA form, the CDR3 reads TGTGCCAGCAGTGACCTCGGACTAAGCTCCTACGAGCAGTACTTC. Its protein is CASSDLGLSSYEQYF. The chain recombines TRBV2 with TRBJ2-7; tentatively, D is TRBD2 (6 bases). The CDR3 consists of 15 residues. Germline V gene data show CDR1 as SNHLY and CDR2 as FYNNEI. V lost 3 bases and J lost 0, with 12 bases in between.

This clone was seen a few times. The rearrangement uses TRBV9 and TRBJ1-1; D is uncertain. This CDR3 region has 16 residues. V was pared by 0 bases and J by 4 bases, with 16 bases between. Germline-derived CDR1 and CDR2 are SGDLS and YYNGEE. The CDR3 DNA follows: TGTGCCAGCAGCGTAGCCCCCCCGGGAGAAGGCACTGAAGCTTTCTTT. This codes for CASSVAPPGEGTEAFF.

V gene TRBV5-6 combines with J gene TRBJ1-3; maybe TRBD1 (6 bases). Germline V gives CDR1 SGHDT, CDR2 YYEEEE. The CDR3 length is 17 residues. Trimming shortened V by 0 bases and J by 4 bases, and 17 bases separated the two germline ends. The CDR3 DNA follows: TGTGCCAGCAGCTTGGTAGCGGGGGCCGGGGGAGGAAACACCATATATTTT. Translation gives CASSLVAGAGGGNTIYF.

The V and J genes are TRBV7-9 and TRBJ1-3, with 8 bases lining up with TRBD1. The CDR3 totals 14 residues. Germline V gene data show CDR1 as SEHNR and CDR2 as FQNEAQ (reference sequence). Germline trimming cut 6 bases from V and 0 bases from J; bases unmatched to any gene: 1. CDR3 region: CASRTGASGNTIYF. The CDR3 DNA is TGTGCCAGCAGGACAGGGGCCTCTGGAAACACCATATATTTT.

V gene TRBV5-6 combines with J gene TRBJ2-6; 8 bases fit TRBD1. Germline lookup yields CDR1 SGHDT and CDR2 YYEEEE. The CDR3 is 15 residues long. Unmatched junction bases numbered 5, after V lost 7 bases and J lost 2 bases. CDR3 coding DNA: TGTGCCAGCGGCTACAGGGGGGCTGGGGCCAACGTCCTGACTTTC. It specifies CASGYRGAGANVLTF.

The CDR3 nucleotides are TGTGCCAGCTCAGGACTGGTAGGCAATGAGCAGTTCTTC. Its protein product is CASSGLVGNEQFF. V usage is TRBV12-3 or TRBV12-4 and J usage is TRBJ2-1; a weak D match, TRBD2 (5 bases). The germline V and J ends were trimmed by 8 bases and 6 bases, with 14 bases remaining between them. There are 13 residues in the CDR3.

The V call is TRBV7-2, the J call TRBJ2-7; 8 nucleotides match TRBD1. From germline, CDR1 is SGHTA and CDR2 FQGNSA. The CDR3 consists of 15 residues. The junction had 7 bases not matched to a gene; V was cut back by 0 bases and J by 6 bases. CDR3 protein: CASSLAPRGRVEQYF. The CDR3, as DNA: TGTGCCAGCAGCTTAGCGCCCAGGGGGCGGGTCGAGCAGTACTTC.

This clone was recorded only once. The chain recombines TRBV2 with TRBJ2-1; 8 bases map to TRBD2. Germline V gives CDR1 SNHLY, CDR2 FYNNEI. CDR3 length equals 13 residues. With 6 bases clipped from V and 10 bases from J, the junction kept 8 bases outside the gene matches. CDR3: CASSRGLALEQFF. CDR3 DNA sequence: TGTGCCAGCAGCCGCGGACTAGCTCTGGAGCAGTTCTTC.

The chain joins TRBV2 to TRBJ1-6; no definite D call. The CDR3 loop spans 15 amino acids. CDR1 SNHLY and CDR2 FYNNEI come from the germline V gene. Deletions cut 6 bases from V and 0 bases from J, with 9 bases between. DNA of the CDR3: TGTGCCAGCAGCGCACTGAGCTCCTATAATTCACCCCTCCACTTT. This gives the protein CASSALSSYNSPLHF.

This clone was seen more than once but under ten times. The J gene is TRBJ2-1, the V gene TRBV6-5, with a weak D call TRBD1 (6 bases). The CDR3 totals 13 residues. Germline assignment: CDR1 MNHEY and CDR2 SVGAGI. V was clipped by 9 bases and J by 7 bases, with 16 bases between them. DNA for the CDR3: TGTGCCAGTGCAGGGGACCCAATTAATGAGCAGTTCTTC. It translates to CASAGDPINEQFF.

This clone was recorded once. The V and J genes are TRBV19 and TRBJ1-3; no definite D call. V shed 2 bases and J shed 0 bases, with 11 bases lying between them. Germline CDR1 is LNHDA and CDR2 is SQIVND (reference sequence). This CDR3 spans 16 amino acids. The CDR3 protein is CASSITIGSSGNTIYF. The CDR3 region has the DNA TGTGCCAGTAGTATAACTATTGGAAGCTCTGGAAACACCATATATTTT.

J is TRBJ2-1 and V is TRBV5-6; no clear D. Trimming removed 0 bases from V and 4 bases from J, with 5 bases in between. Germline V CDR1 and CDR2: SGHDT, YYEEEE. This CDR3 has 13 residues. The CDR3 DNA is TGTGCCAGCAGCTTGGGCAGTTACAATGAGCAGTTCTTC. Translated: CASSLGSYNEQFF. Drawing the rest from reference TRBV5-6 and TRBJ2-1, the complete variable domain is DAGVTQSPTHLIKTRGQQVTLRCSPKSGHDTVSWYQQALGQGPQFIFQYYEEEERQRGNFPDRFSGHQFPNYSSELNVNALLLGDSALYLCASSLGSYNEQFFGPGTRLTVL.

The chain links TRBV25-1 to TRBJ1-2; no definite D call. The germline V and J ends were trimmed by 0 bases and 5 bases, with 10 bases remaining between them. The germline CDR1 and CDR2 sequences are MGHDK and SYGVNS. The CDR3 covers 14 residues. The CDR3 loop is CASSEYEGGYGYTF. CDR3 nucleotide sequence: TGTGCCAGCAGTGAATACGAGGGAGGGTATGGCTACACCTTC.

The rearrangement uses TRBV4-2 and TRBJ1-3; no definite D call. This CDR3 region has 15 residues. Germline lookup yields CDR1 LGHNA and CDR2 YNFKEQ. The V end was cut by 0 bases, the J end by 6 bases, with 12 bases between. CDR3 coding DNA: TGTGCCAGCAGCCAAGAGGCCACCCGGGAAAACACCATATATTTT. Protein sequence: CASSQEATRENTIYF.

The chain employs TRBV28 and TRBJ2-3; possible D gene TRBD1, 5 bases. Trimming took off 3 bases at V and 3 bases at J, with 10 bases between the two ends. The germline V gene has CDR1 MDHEN and CDR2 SYDVKM. CDR3 length: 14 residues. The DNA for the CDR3 is TGTGCCAGCAGTTTCTTGCAGGGAACAGATACGCAGTATTTT. The encoded protein is CASSFLQGTDTQYF.

The chain uses TRBV3-1 (or the pseudogene TRBV3-2) and TRBJ2-5; D ambiguous. CDR1 LGHDT and CDR2 YNNKEL come from the germline V gene (reference sequence). The V end lost 4 bases, the J end lost 5 bases, and 17 bases lay between the germline ends. The CDR3 is 15 amino acids. The DNA for the CDR3 is TGTGCCAGCAGCCGCCAACCCCAACCGCAGGAGACCCAGTACTTC. This codes for CASSRQPQPQETQYF.

V and J are TRBV7-2 and TRBJ2-5, with no clear D. Germline CDR1 SGHTA, CDR2 FQGNSA. V was cut by 1 base and J by 2 bases, with 8 bases left in between. The CDR3 runs to 14 residues. The chain's CDR3 is CASSLGSVQETQYF. In DNA, the CDR3 is TGTGCCAGCAGCTTAGGGTCAGTTCAAGAGACCCAGTACTTC. The complete variable domain, with remaining parts taken from reference TRBV7-2 and TRBJ2-5, reads GAGVSQSPSNKVTEKGKDVELRCDPISGHTALYWYRQSLGQGLEFLIYFQGNSAPDKSGLPSDRFSAERTGGSVSTLTIQRTQQEDSAVYLCASSLGSVQETQYFGPGTRLLVL.

This clone was seen at least ten times. V is TRBV11-2 and J is TRBJ2-7; D perhaps matches TRBD1 (5 bases). CDR1 SGHAT and CDR2 FQNNGV come from the germline V gene. The CDR3 extends over 13 amino acids. Trimming shortened V by 0 bases and J by 4 bases, and 7 bases separated the two germline ends. This chain's CDR3 is CASSLDREYEQYF. The CDR3 DNA is TGTGCCAGCAGCTTAGACAGGGAATACGAGCAGTACTTC.